These T cell receptor beta chains were read from a single sample in a study of blood T cell repertoires in COVID-19. TCRdb keeps only in-frame clones here, not all; method: immunoSEQ multiplex PCR. In the table there are 200,000 to 250,000 clones, 88% of which are singletons. Sequenced sample: peripheral blood. The receptors come from an elderly man with acute or convalescent COVID-19. The CDR3 runs from the conserved cysteine through the conserved F or W. A D gene is named only where the DNA matches it firmly.

D | J | V | DNA | CDR3
TRBD2 | TRBJ2-1 | TRBV28 | TGTGCCAGCAGTTTAGGGGCGGGAGGAGTTTACAATGAGCAGTTCTTC | CASSLGAGGVYNEQFF
- | TRBJ2-7 | TRBV11-2 | TGTGCCAGCAGCCGGGACACCTTATCCTACGAGCAGTACTTC | CASSRDTLSYEQYF
TRBD2 | TRBJ2-1 | TRBV27 | TGTGCCAGCAGGGGTAGCGGGAACTCTGAGCAGTTCTTC | CASRGSGNSEQFF
- | TRBJ1-3 | TRBV29-1 | TGCAGCGTTGGAGTGTCTGGAAACACCATATATTTT | CSVGVSGNTIYF
TRBD1 | TRBJ2-5 | TRBV29-1 | TGCAGCGTCTCAGGGGGCGATGAGACCCAGTACTTC | CSVSGGDETQYF
- | TRBJ2-2 | TRBV7-2 | TGTGCCAGCAGCCTCGGGAGTATGAACACCGGGGAGCTGTTTTTT | CASSLGSMNTGELFF
- | TRBJ2-7 | TRBV7-9 | TGTGCCAGCAGCTTACCCAGGACTGGAGGCGAGCAGTACTTC | CASSLPRTGGEQYF
TRBD2 | TRBJ2-7 | TRBV10-3 | TGTGCCATCAGCCTAGCGGGAGTTGAGGAGCAGTACTTC | CAISLAGVEEQYF
- | TRBJ1-1 | TRBV5-6 | TGTGCCAGCAGCACCTTTTTACGACCGGGAGGGGCTTTCTTT | CASSTFLRPGGAFF
- | TRBJ1-1 | TRBV7-8 | TGTGCCAGCAGCTTACTCCCGAACAGGGTTACAATGAACACTGAAGCTTTCTTT | CASSLLPNRVTMNTEAFF
TRBD1 | TRBJ2-2 | TRBV28 | TGTGCCAGCAGCCCTCCTCTGGGACAGGGGAACACCGGGGAGCTGTTTTTT | CASSPPLGQGNTGELFF
- | TRBJ1-3 | TRBV9 | TGTGCCAGCAGCGTAGAACAGGGCGAAAACACCATATATTTT | CASSVEQGENTIYF
TRBD2 | TRBJ2-1 | TRBV5-4 | TGTGCCAGCAGCTTCCAGGCGGGGGGGGCCTACAATGAGCAGTTCTTC | CASSFQAGGAYNEQFF
- | TRBJ1-5 | TRBV28 | TGTGCCAGCAGTTTAGGGGGGGCAGGGAATCAGCCCCAGCATTTT | CASSLGGAGNQPQHF
- | TRBJ2-1 | TRBV3-1/TRBV3-2 | TGTGCCAGCAGCCATGCTTACAGCCCCGATGAGCAGTTCTTC | CASSHAYSPDEQFF
TRBD2 | TRBJ2-7 | TRBV7-2 | TGTGCCAGCAGGGGCGGGGAGGGCGAGCAGTACTTC | CASRGGEGEQYF
TRBD1 | TRBJ2-4 | TRBV2 | TGTGCCAGCAGCATTCCCCGGGGGACAGGGGCACAAGGCAAGACCAAAAACATTCAGTACTTC | CASSIPRGTGAQGKTKNIQYF